These 8 T cell receptor beta chains share one sample of origin, sequenced in a study of blood T cell repertoires in COVID-19. Data came from immunoSEQ multiplex PCR; TCRdb stores just in-frame clones and leaves some out. Of around 50,000 clones detected, about nine tenths appear once; the ten largest clones hold 2.5% to 3.5%. Sequenced sample: peripheral blood. The receptor source for this set is a human donor in a cohort sampled during active COVID-19.

The chain uses TRBV12-3 or TRBV12-4 and TRBJ1-2; D is possibly TRBD1 (5 bases). Trimming stripped 6 bases from V and 4 bases from J, with 9 bases between. The CDR3 loop spans 12 amino acids. The CDR3 loop is CASRGRGYGYTF. The CDR3 region has the DNA TGTGCCAGCAGGGGTAGGGGCTATGGCTACACCTTC.

Notes on this clone: Germline and junction disagree at one end, which may indicate a read error. The chain recombines TRBV30 with TRBJ1-2, with TRBD1 as a possible D gene (6 bases). In germline, CDR1 is GTSNPN, CDR2 SVGIG (reference sequence). This CDR3 has 12 amino acids. In nucleotides, the CDR3 is TGTGCCGGGAGGACAGCTAACTATGGCTACACCTTC. Translation gives CAGRTANYGYTF.

The chain links TRBV19 to TRBJ1-2, with D possibly being TRBD1 (5 bases). The V end was cut by 4 bases, the J end by 4 bases, with 13 bases between. This CDR3 comprises 14 residues. The germline gives CDR1 LNHDA, CDR2 SQIVND (reference sequence). CDR3 DNA sequence: TGTGCCAGTAGTACCCCCTCGACAGCCTATGGCTACACCTTC. As protein: CASSTPSTAYGYTF.

The rearrangement joins TRBV28 to TRBJ1-2, with D perhaps TRBD1 (5 bases). The CDR3 has 15 residues. V lost 3 bases and J 4 bases, leaving 15 bases between the germline ends. Germline values: CDR1 MDHEN, CDR2 SYDVKM. In DNA form, the CDR3 reads TGTGCCAGCAGTTTCCGCGGGGCCGGACTCTATGGCTACACCTTC. This sequence encodes CASSFRGAGLYGYTF.

The genes are TRBV7-9 and TRBJ1-3; D may be TRBD1 (5 bases). Trimming took off 5 bases at V and 2 bases at J, with 13 bases between the two ends. This CDR3 is built from 15 residues. The germline V gene has CDR1 SEHNR and CDR2 FQNEAQ (reference sequence). CDR3 region: CASSHGQGTGNTIYF. CDR3 coding DNA: TGTGCCAGCAGCCATGGGCAGGGAACTGGAAACACCATATATTTT.

The chain is built from TRBV11-3 and TRBJ2-2, with a weak D call TRBD2 (6 bases). V was cut by 1 base and J by 6 bases, with 6 bases left in between. Germline-derived CDR1 and CDR2 are SGHNT and YENEEA. The CDR3 consists of 13 residues. The CDR3 coding sequence is TGTGCCAGCAGCTTAGCGGGAGCCGGGGAGCTGTTTTTT. It translates to CASSLAGAGELFF.

The chain combines TRBV27 with TRBJ2-5; 15 bases are shared with TRBD2. Germline CDR1 reads MNHEY; CDR2 reads SMNVEV (reference sequence). The CDR3 length is 16 residues. The V segment lost 6 bases and the J segment 0 bases; nucleotides outside the gene matches: 2. The CDR3 is CASSGLAGGYQETQYF. Written as DNA, the CDR3 is TGTGCCAGCAGCGGACTAGCGGGAGGGTACCAAGAGACCCAGTACTTC.

The chain is built from TRBV5-4 and TRBJ2-1; D not resolved. CDR3 size: 16 residues. V was cut by 3 bases and J by 0 bases, with 13 bases left in between. CDR1 and CDR2 from the germline V gene are SGHNT and YYREEE (reference sequence). CDR3 sequence (DNA): TGTGCCAGCAGCTCCCCAGTGGGCCGCTCCTACAATGAGCAGTTCTTC. This codes for CASSSPVGRSYNEQFF.